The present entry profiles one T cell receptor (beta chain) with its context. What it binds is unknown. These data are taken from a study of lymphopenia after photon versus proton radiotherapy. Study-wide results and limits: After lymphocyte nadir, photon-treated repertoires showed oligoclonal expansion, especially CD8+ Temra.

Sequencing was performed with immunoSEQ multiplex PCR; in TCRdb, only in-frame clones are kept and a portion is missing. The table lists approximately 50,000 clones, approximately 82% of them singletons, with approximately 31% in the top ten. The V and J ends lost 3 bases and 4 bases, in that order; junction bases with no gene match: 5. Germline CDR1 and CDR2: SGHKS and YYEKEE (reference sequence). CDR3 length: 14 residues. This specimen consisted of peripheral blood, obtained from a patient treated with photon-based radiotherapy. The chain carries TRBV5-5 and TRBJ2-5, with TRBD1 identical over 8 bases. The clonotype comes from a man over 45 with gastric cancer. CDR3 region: CASSSGQGGETQYF. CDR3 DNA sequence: TGTGCCAGCAGCTCCGGACAGGGCGGAGAGACCCAGTACTTC.